This is a list of T cell receptor beta chains from one sample in a study of early T cells in non-severe SARS-CoV-2 infection. TCRdb passed the 5' RACE reads through MiXCR, listing each CDR3 protein once. The sample has more than 20,000 distinct CDR3 sequences, less than 5% seen once; the top ten hold roughly 4.5%. Material for sequencing was whole blood. The receptors derive from an adult who was a healthcare worker with PCR-confirmed SARS-CoV-2 infection or an uninfected control (not recorded which). CDR3s leave out the opening cysteine and the closing phenylalanine or tryptophan.

v_call | cdr3_aa
TRBV5-1 | ASSLQRESNTGELF
TRBV28 | ASSSGDHSNEKLF
TRBV7-2 | ASSPAGMNTEAF
TRBV27 | ASSGVGGFTDTQY
TRBV7-3 | ASSLQLNTEAF
TRBV10-3 | AISELQSTDTQY
TRBV5-4 | ASSHGLARELF
TRBV7-2 | ASSPNTDRNSEAF
TRBV6-5 | ASSLAGENNEQY
TRBV7-9 | ASSSDNLPETQY
TRBV28 | ASSLWSLGHYGYT
TRBV2 | ASSTPSGNTEAF
TRBV5-5 | ASSQGLAGGETQY
TRBV10-3 | AISGGLAGGREETQY
TRBV5-5 | ASSLRTEAF
TRBV18 | ASSPSSAYYNEQF
TRBV19 | ASSSPPGYEQY
TRBV29-1 | SVVTRTEQY
TRBV2 | ASRASGTLTDTQY
TRBV12-2 | ASRLGVCDTQY
TRBV27 | ASSILQGAGNEQF
TRBV28 | ASEGTYTDTQY
TRBV7-2 | ASSFSSGRADEQF
TRBV30 | ACGQALSSGNTIY
TRBV6-5 | ASRQVGGRLEQY
TRBV28 | ASRGPVAGASDTQY
TRBV28 | ASSPPGSYEQY
TRBV11-2 | ASSLSGLGPL
TRBV27 | ASSSGALGNIQY
TRBV27 | ASSFRREAYNEQF
TRBV14 | ASSPPGAMNTEAF
TRBV9 | ASSVAYSSGANVLT
TRBV12-3/TRBV12-4 | ASSFDGPDTQY
TRBV9 | ASSPQVGISYEQY
TRBV2 | ASTIIQGAPEQY
TRBV10-3 | AISEPGGGRPNEQF
TRBV2 | ASSEGRSNTEAF